What follows is one T cell receptor beta chain and its context. Antigen specificity is unknown. This record comes from a study of graft-versus-host responses after intestinal transplantation. Study context: Anti-thymocyte globulin was used for induction in all recipients, who then took tacrolimus and steroids for approximately 3 years.

Study-wide results and caveats: Allograft clonal ratios (graft-versus-host to host-versus-graft) were high in patients who had graft-donor T cell macrochimerism. Circulating GvH clones peaking coincided with falling HvG clones soon after transplant.

Per germline, CDR1 LGHNA and CDR2 YSLEER. V dropped 7 bases and J dropped 2; count of bases not matched to a gene: 7. The CDR3 loop spans 15 amino acids. TCRdb keeps only in-frame clones here, not all; method: immunoSEQ multiplex PCR. The sample includes 100,000 or so clones, roughly 91% of them seen just once. The clonotype comes from a human donor who received an intestinal transplant. The input for sequencing was unstimulated CD8+ T cells sorted from spleen or lymph node cells, taken before intestinal transplant. The chain joins TRBV4-3 to TRBJ2-1; 8 bases agree with TRBD2. The CDR3 sequence: CASTSGLAPYNEQFF. The CDR3 DNA is TGCGCCAGCACGTCAGGACTAGCCCCCTACAATGAGCAGTTCTTC.